The TCR beta chain under discussion was sequenced for a study of beta chain features in type 1 diabetes. Study-wide results and limits: Moderate yet significant TCRB CDR3 shortening was seen in Type 1 diabetes patients in all four CD4+ subsets. PCR might favor shorter templates, equally in patients and controls.

The V and J ends lost 6 bases and 10 bases, in that order; junction bases with no gene match: 5. There are 14 residues in the CDR3. Germline V CDR1 and CDR2: SGHDT, YYEEEE. Sampling consisted of one heparinised blood draw per donor, averaging about 116 mL. Regarding this clone: What it binds is not known.

The whole isolated RNA underwent reverse transcription, so sequencing captured expressed TCRB transcripts. Read counts averaged approximately 3.5 million for samples of naive, central memory and regulatory T cells. Using immunoSEQ multiplex PCR, the repertoire was profiled, and TCRdb retains in-frame clones only, with some absent. The table shows around 250,000 clones, with over 11% occurring only once. Material for sequencing was naive CD4+ T cells from blood. This TCR came from a man aged 25-45 years with type 1 diabetes. The chain is built from TRBV5-6 and TRBJ2-1; 15 positions agree with TRBD2. CDR3 nucleotides: TGTGCCAGCACTGGGGGACTAGCGGGAGGAGAGCAGTTCTTC. This sequence encodes CASTGGLAGGEQFF.